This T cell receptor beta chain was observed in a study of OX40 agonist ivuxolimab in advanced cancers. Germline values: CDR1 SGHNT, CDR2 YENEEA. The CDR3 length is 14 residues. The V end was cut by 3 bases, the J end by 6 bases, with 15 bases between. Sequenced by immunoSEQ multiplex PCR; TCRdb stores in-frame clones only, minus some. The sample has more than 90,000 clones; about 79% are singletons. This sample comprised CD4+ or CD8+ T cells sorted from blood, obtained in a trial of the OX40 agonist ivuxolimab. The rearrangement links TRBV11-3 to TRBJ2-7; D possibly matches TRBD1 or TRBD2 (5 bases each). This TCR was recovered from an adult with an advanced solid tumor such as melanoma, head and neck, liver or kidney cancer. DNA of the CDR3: TGTGCCAGCAGCTTTCGGGACGGGGTATCCGAGCAGTACTTC. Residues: CASSFRDGVSEQYF.